Following are 6 T cell receptor beta chains from one sample sequenced in a study of blood T cell repertoires in COVID-19. The table came from immunoSEQ multiplex PCR; TCRdb's copy has only in-frame clones and leaves some out. The sample records some 200,000 clones, nearly 90% being singletons. Sequenced: peripheral blood. These receptor sequences come from a woman between 18 and 30 years old who had recovered from COVID-19.

The V and J genes are TRBV7-2 and TRBJ1-2; perhaps TRBD1 as D (5 bases). Germline V CDR1 and CDR2: SGHTA, FQGNSA. Deletions cut 2 bases from V and 5 bases from J, with 15 bases between. This CDR3 spans 15 amino acids. The CDR3 protein is CASSLTGGSIYGYTF. CDR3 nucleotides: TGTGCCAGCAGCTTAACGGGGGGATCGATTTATGGCTACACCTTC.

The rearrangement uses TRBV7-2 and TRBJ2-3; 8 bases agree with TRBD1. The CDR3 covers 17 residues. Germline CDR1 SGHTA, CDR2 FQGNSA. The junction had 9 bases not matched to a gene; V was cut back by 0 bases and J by 4 bases. This chain's CDR3 is CASSLAGGDRGSDTQYF. Written as DNA, the CDR3 is TGTGCCAGCAGCTTAGCTGGAGGAGACAGGGGCTCAGATACGCAGTATTTT.

The chain uses TRBV18 and TRBJ1-1; tentatively, D is TRBD1 (5 bases). The CDR3 totals 15 residues. The V end was cut by 1 base, the J end by 0 bases, with 9 bases between. The germline V gene encodes CDR1 KGHSH and CDR2 LQKENI. The CDR3 coding sequence is TGTGCCAGCTCACCACTAGACAGTATGAACACTGAAGCTTTCTTT. It specifies CASSPLDSMNTEAFF.

The rearrangement uses TRBV30 and TRBJ1-1; 9 positions match TRBD1. The junction had 5 bases not matched to a gene; V was cut back by 2 bases and J by 7 bases. Germline CDR1 reads GTSNPN; CDR2 reads SVGIG (reference sequence). CDR3 length: 13 residues. CDR3 nucleotide sequence: TGTGCCTGGAGTATTAACAGGGGGCTTGAAGCTTTCTTT. Its translation is CAWSINRGLEAFF.

This rearrangement joins TRBV11-3 to TRBJ2-2, with D perhaps TRBD2 (5 bases). Germline lookup yields CDR1 SGHNT and CDR2 YENEEA. This CDR3 is built from 15 residues. V was pared by 4 bases and J by 2 bases, with 11 bases between. The CDR3 region is CASSSWSGNTGELFF. In nucleotides, the CDR3 is TGTGCCAGCAGCTCCTGGAGCGGAAACACCGGGGAGCTGTTTTTT.

This clone showed up just once. V is TRBV7-9 and J is TRBJ2-3; 7 nucleotides align to TRBD1. From germline, CDR1 is SEHNR and CDR2 FQNEAQ (reference sequence). The J segment lost 3 bases and the V segment lost 5 bases, leaving 8 bases of the junction unmatched. The CDR3 extends over 15 amino acids. The CDR3 is CASSTSGTATDTQYF. The DNA for the CDR3 is TGTGCCAGCAGCACCTCCGGGACAGCGACAGATACGCAGTATTTT.